This TCR beta chain was sequenced in a study of cytomegalovirus exposure and HLA in healthy donors. Study-level points and caveats: The authors judged a highly shared variant cluster likely a sequencing artifact. For TCR beta chains, V- and J-gene trimming was later linked to a missense DCLRE1C variant.

13 Jbeta primers and 60 Vbeta primers were used for the PCR. Repertoires were generated with immunoSEQ multiplex PCR, while TCRdb's copy carries only in-frame clones and drops some. The sample has some 200,000 clones, around 77% seen once; the top ten hold 2.5% to 3.5%. As concerns this clone: The antigen is unknown.

Sequencing used PBMCs. This sequence was found in a woman aged 25-40 years in good health and CMV-seronegative.

Written as DNA, the CDR3 is TGTGCCTGGAGTGTACTAAACTGGAAGACCCAGTACTTC. Protein product: CAWSVLNWKTQYF. V gene TRBV30 combines with J gene TRBJ2-5; D unresolved. Trimming took off 0 bases at V and 6 bases at J, with 11 bases between the two ends. The germline V gene encodes CDR1 GTSNPN and CDR2 SVGIG (reference sequence). The CDR3 totals 13 residues.